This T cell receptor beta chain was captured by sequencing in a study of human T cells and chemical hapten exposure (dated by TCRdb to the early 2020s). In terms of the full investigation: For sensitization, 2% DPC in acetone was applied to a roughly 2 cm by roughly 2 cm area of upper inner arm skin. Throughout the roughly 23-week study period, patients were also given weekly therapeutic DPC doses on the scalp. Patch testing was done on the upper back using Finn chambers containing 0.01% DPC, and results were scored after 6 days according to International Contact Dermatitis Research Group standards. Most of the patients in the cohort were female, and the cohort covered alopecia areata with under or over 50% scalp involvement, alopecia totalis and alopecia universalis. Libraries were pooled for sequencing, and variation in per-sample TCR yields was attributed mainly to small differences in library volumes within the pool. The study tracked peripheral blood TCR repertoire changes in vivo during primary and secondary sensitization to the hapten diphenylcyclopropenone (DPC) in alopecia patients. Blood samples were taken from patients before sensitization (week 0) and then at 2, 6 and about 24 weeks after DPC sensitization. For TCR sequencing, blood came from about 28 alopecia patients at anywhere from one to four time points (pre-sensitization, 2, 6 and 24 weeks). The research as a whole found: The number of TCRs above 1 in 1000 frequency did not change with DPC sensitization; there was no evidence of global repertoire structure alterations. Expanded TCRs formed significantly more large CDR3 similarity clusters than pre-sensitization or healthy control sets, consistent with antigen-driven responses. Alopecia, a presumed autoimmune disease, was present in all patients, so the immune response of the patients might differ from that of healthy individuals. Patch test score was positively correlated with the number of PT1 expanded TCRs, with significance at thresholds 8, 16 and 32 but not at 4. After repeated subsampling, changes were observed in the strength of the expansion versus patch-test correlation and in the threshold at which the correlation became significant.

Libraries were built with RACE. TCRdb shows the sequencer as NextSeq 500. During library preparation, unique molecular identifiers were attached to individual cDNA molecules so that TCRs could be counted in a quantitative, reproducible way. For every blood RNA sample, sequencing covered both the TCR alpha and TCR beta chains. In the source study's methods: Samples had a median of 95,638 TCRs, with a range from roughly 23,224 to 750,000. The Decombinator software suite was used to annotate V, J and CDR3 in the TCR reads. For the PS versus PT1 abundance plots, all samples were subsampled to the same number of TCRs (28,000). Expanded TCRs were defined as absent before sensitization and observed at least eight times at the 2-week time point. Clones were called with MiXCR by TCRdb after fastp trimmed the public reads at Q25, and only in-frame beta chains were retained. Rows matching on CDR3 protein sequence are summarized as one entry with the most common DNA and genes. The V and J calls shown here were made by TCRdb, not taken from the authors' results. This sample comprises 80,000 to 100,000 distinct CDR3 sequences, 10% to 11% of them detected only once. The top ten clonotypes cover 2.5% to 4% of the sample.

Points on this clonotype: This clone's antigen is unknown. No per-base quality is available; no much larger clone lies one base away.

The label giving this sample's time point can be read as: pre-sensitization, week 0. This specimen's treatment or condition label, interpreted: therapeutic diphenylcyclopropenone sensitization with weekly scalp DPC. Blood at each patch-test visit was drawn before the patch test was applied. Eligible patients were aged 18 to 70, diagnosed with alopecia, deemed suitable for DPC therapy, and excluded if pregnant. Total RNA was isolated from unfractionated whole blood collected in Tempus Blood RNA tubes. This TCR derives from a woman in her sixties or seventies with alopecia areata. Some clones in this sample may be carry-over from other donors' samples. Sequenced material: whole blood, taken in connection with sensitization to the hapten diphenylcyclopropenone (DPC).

The CDR3 protein sequence reads: CASSLEAGRSYEQYF. The DNA sequence is as follows: TGCGCCAGCAGCTTGGAGGCGGGACGCTCCTACGAGCAGTACTTC. The sequence links TRBV5-1 to TRBJ2-7; a tentative D match to TRBD2 spans 6 bases. Spanning cysteine to phenylalanine, the CDR3 consists of 15 amino acids. The kept DNA is CDR3 alone, 45 bases in frame from the first base. Sequences SGHRS (CDR1) and YFSETQ (CDR2) are obtained from the germline V gene. The V end loses 0 bases and the J end loses 0 bases, and a stretch of 10 bases separates them.